This TCR beta chain appears in the sequencing data of a study of blood T cells in healthy people across ages. Study-level results: It was the long-lived donors that had more naive CD4+ cells and higher diversity than aged donors. Expanded clonotype changes were possibly confounded by unknown donor CMV status.

Each donor had roughly 10 milliliters of peripheral blood drawn. In its sample, this clonotype was seen a few times. As yet, its antigen is unknown. Combining a sample-barcoded 5' primer with a J-beta primer mix, a second PCR ran for about 6 to 11 cycles. TCRdb fed the 5' RACE reads into MiXCR, producing one record per CDR3 protein. The sample includes almost 1 million distinct CDR3 sequences, roughly 47% seen only once; the top ten take around 21%. CDR1 is SGHKS and CDR2 is YYEKEE in the germline V gene (reference sequence). This CDR3 is built from 15 residues. J was trimmed by 6 bases and V by 0 bases; bases with no gene match: 6.

This clonotype was sampled from a woman in her sixties or seventies in good health. The rearrangement uses TRBV5-5 and TRBJ1-5; TRBD1 matches at 7 bases. The sample comprised blood. CDR3 nucleotides: TGTGCCAGCAGCTTGGACAGGGGATTGCGTCAGCCCCAGCATTTT. Translated: CASSLDRGLRQPQHF.